These 29 T cell receptor beta chains originate from one sample sequenced in a study of cytomegalovirus exposure and HLA in healthy donors. 13 Jbeta primers and 60 Vbeta primers were used for the PCR. Clones were sequenced by immunoSEQ multiplex PCR, and TCRdb holds only the in-frame ones, with some missing. The sample yields more than 80,000 clones, roughly 79% seen once. What was sequenced was PBMCs. The receptors stem from a woman between 65 and 79 years old in good health and CMV-seropositive.

CDR3 DNA: TGTGCCAGCGGGTATAGCGGGGGGGTTAACACCGGGGAGCTGTTTTTT. Protein product: CASGYSGGVNTGELFF. The V call is TRBV6-6, the J call TRBJ2-2; 11 bases are a match to TRBD2. CDR1 is MNHNY and CDR2 is SVGAGI in the germline V gene (reference sequence). J gave up 2 bases and V 8 bases, and 7 bases lay outside the gene matches. The length of the CDR3 is 16 residues.

CDR3: CASSMDSYSNQPQHF. The CDR3 nucleotides read TGTGCCAGCAGTATGGACAGCTATAGCAATCAGCCCCAGCATTTT. The rearrangement uses TRBV6-6 and TRBJ1-5, with a possible D match to TRBD1 (6 bases). The length of the CDR3 is 15 residues. V was trimmed by 5 bases and J by 0 bases, leaving 11 bases between them. Germline values: CDR1 MNHNY, CDR2 SVGAGI (reference sequence).

The chain joins TRBV10-2 to TRBJ1-2, with D tentatively TRBD1 (5 bases). The CDR3 is 13 amino acids. Germline V gene sequence: CDR1 WSHSY, CDR2 SAAADI. Trimming left V 10 bases short and J 0 bases short, with 12 bases between. In DNA, the CDR3 is TGCGCCACCGGGGCGGGGTCTAACTATGGCTACACCTTC. The encoded protein is CATGAGSNYGYTF.

The V and J genes are TRBV28 and TRBJ1-2; weak D call: TRBD1 (6 bases). The CDR3 spans 17 residues. Trimming took 5 bases from V and 5 from J, leaving 24 bases between them. Germline assignment: CDR1 MDHEN and CDR2 SYDVKM. CDR3 in amino acids: CASSLRDTYLLEYGYTF. The CDR3 region has the DNA TGTGCCAGCAGTCTCCGGGACACATATCTATTGGAGTATGGCTACACCTTC.

The CDR3 loop is CASSELGGRSNQPQHF. CDR3 coding DNA: TGTGCCAGCTCAGAATTGGGGGGGCGTAGCAATCAGCCCCAGCATTTT. The chain recombines TRBV18 with TRBJ1-5; TRBD1 might be the D (6 bases). The CDR3 is made up of 16 amino acids. From germline, CDR1 is KGHSH and CDR2 LQKENI. V lost 5 bases to trimming and J lost 0 bases, with 14 bases between them.

This rearrangement joins TRBV6-6 to TRBJ2-2, with 9 bases that match TRBD1. Germline assignment: CDR1 MNHNY and CDR2 SVGAGI (reference sequence). With V trimmed by 2 bases and J by 7 bases, 5 bases remained unmatched. The CDR3 spans 15 residues. The CDR3 spells CASSYTRGQGGELFF. For the CDR3, the DNA is TGTGCCAGCAGTTACACTCGGGGACAGGGCGGGGAGCTGTTTTTT.

The chain joins TRBV28 to TRBJ2-6, with D unclear. V was shortened by 5 bases and J by 0 bases, with 11 bases between the two germline ends. CDR3 size: 16 residues. Germline loops: CDR1 MDHEN, CDR2 SYDVKM. The CDR3 reads CASSRRGFSGANVLTF. The CDR3 bases are TGTGCCAGCAGTCGAAGAGGATTCTCTGGGGCCAACGTCCTGACTTTC.

In the case of this clone: The junction departs from the called germline gene at one end, perhaps through a read error. The gene calls are TRBV11-2 and TRBJ2-1; 13 nucleotides agree with TRBD2. CDR1 and CDR2 from the germline V gene are SGHAT and FQNNGV. The CDR3 is 15 residues long. CDR3 bases: TGTGCCAGCAGCACAACTAGCGGGGGGGCCTATGAGCAGCTCTTC. Translated, it gives CASSTTSGGAYEQLF. Combining the CDR3 with reference TRBV11-2 and TRBJ2-1 gives the whole variable domain EAGVAQSPRYKIIEKRQSVAFWCNPISGHATLYWYQQILGQGPKLLIQFQNNGVVDDSQLPKDRFSAERLKGVDSTLKIQPAKLEDSAVYLCASSTTSGGAYEQLFGPGTRLTVL.

This clone has just one count. The junction and the germline gene differ at one end; a read error may be behind it. V is TRBV7-9 and J is TRBJ2-2; unclear D gene. The length of the CDR3 is 13 residues. Germline CDR1 SEHNR, CDR2 FQNEAQ (reference sequence). CDR3 protein: CSSSLQDTGELFF. Written as DNA, the CDR3 is TGTTCCAGCAGCTTGCAGGACACCGGGGAGCTGTTTTTT.

This clone was observed once. The chain employs TRBV6-5 and TRBJ1-1; D might be TRBD1 (6 bases). The CDR3 has 15 residues. The V and J ends lost 0 bases and 3 bases respectively, with 11 bases between them. CDR1 MNHEY and CDR2 SVGAGI come from the germline V gene. DNA for the CDR3: TGTGCCAGCAGTTACTCCAGACAGGTCGACACTGAAGCTTTCTTT. Protein: CASSYSRQVDTEAFF.

The chain is built from TRBV10-3 and TRBJ1-4; TRBD1 aligns across 7 bases. Germline trimming cut 4 bases from V and 8 bases from J; bases unmatched to any gene: 10. This CDR3 is built from 15 residues. Germline loops: CDR1 ENHRY, CDR2 SYGVKD. CDR3 sequence: CAISGEQGYGEKLFF. DNA for the CDR3: TGTGCCATCAGTGGGGAACAGGGGTATGGCGAAAAACTGTTTTTT.

The V call is TRBV21-1, the J call TRBJ1-2; the table's TRBD1 call for D was not verified on the DNA. TRBV21-1 is recorded as a pseudogene. The CDR3 loop spans 20 amino acids. CDR3 DNA: TGTGCCAGCAGCAAAATTAGGAACACCGGGACAGGGTATTTTTTAGGGGGCTACACCTTC. Translating gives CASSKIRNTGTGYFLGGYTF.

V is TRBV2 and J is TRBJ2-5, with D hard to call. The CDR3 is 13 amino acids. V shed 3 bases and J shed 7 bases, with 12 bases lying between them. CDR1 is SNHLY, CDR2 FYNNEI, per germline. For the CDR3, the DNA is TGTGCCAGCAGTGAGGAGCTGACGGGGACCCAGTACTTC. Amino acids: CASSEELTGTQYF.

The CDR3 sequence is CASRGLAKNIQYF. DNA of the CDR3: TGTGCCAGCAGGGGGCTAGCCAAAAACATTCAGTACTTC. This chain connects TRBV6-1 to TRBJ2-4, with a tentative D call TRBD1 (5 bases). Per germline, CDR1 MNHNS and CDR2 SASEGT. This CDR3 is 13 amino acids long. V was pared by 6 bases and J by 0 bases, with 6 bases between.

The chain joins TRBV27 to TRBJ2-2; maybe TRBD2 (5 bases). The germline CDR1 and CDR2 sequences are MNHEY and SMNVEV (reference sequence). CDR3 length equals 14 residues. The germline V and J ends were trimmed by 6 bases and 2 bases, with 10 bases remaining between them. The CDR3 region is CASSPRGNTGELFF. CDR3 bases: TGTGCCAGCAGCCCACGGGGAAACACCGGGGAGCTGTTTTTT.

For this clone: Distinct nucleotide sequences in the sample also encode this CDR3. The V call is TRBV5-1, the J call TRBJ1-4; 7 bases align to TRBD1. J gave up 5 bases and V 0 bases, and 4 bases lay outside the gene matches. CDR3 size: 15 residues. Germline CDR1 reads SGHRS; CDR2 reads YFSETQ. The DNA of the CDR3 is TGCGCCAGCAGCTTGGGGGGGACAGACAATGAAAAACTGTTTTTT. Its protein product is CASSLGGTDNEKLFF.

This chain connects TRBV7-6 to TRBJ2-7; possibly TRBD2 for D (6 bases). This CDR3 spans 13 amino acids. Trimming removed 0 bases from V and 4 bases from J, with 7 bases in between. The germline CDR1 and CDR2 sequences are SGHVS and FNYEAQ. CDR3 in amino acids: CASSLAGGYEQYF. For the CDR3, the DNA is TGTGCCAGCAGCTTAGCCGGGGGATACGAGCAGTACTTC.

This chain joins TRBV15 and TRBJ2-5; possible D gene TRBD2, 7 bases. CDR3 length: 14 amino acids. Germline CDR1 and CDR2: LNHNV and YYDKDF (reference sequence). Trimming stripped 1 base from V and 5 bases from J, with 11 bases between. This CDR3 is CATSRGGGGETQYF. The CDR3 DNA follows: TGTGCCACCAGCAGAGGGGGGGGCGGCGAGACCCAGTACTTC.

This chain connects TRBV6-1 to TRBJ2-7; possible D gene TRBD2, 5 bases. Germline-derived CDR1 and CDR2 are MNHNS and SASEGT. V was trimmed by 0 bases and J by 0 bases, leaving 12 bases between them. CDR3 length: 16 residues. The DNA of the CDR3 is TGTGCCAGCAGTGAAGCGTCAGCGGACCGCTCCTACGAGCAGTACTTC. This gives the protein CASSEASADRSYEQYF.

The V and J genes are TRBV4-1 and TRBJ1-4; D unresolved. This CDR3 contains 17 residues. V was clipped by 0 bases and J by 0 bases, with 11 bases between them. Per germline, CDR1 MGHRA and CDR2 YSYEKL. The CDR3 DNA sequence: TGCGCCAGCAGCCAAGACCCTGGGAGGGCAACTAATGAAAAACTGTTTTTT. Amino acids: CASSQDPGRATNEKLFF.

This clone was detected only once. The chain uses TRBV29-1 and TRBJ2-3, with TRBD2 as a possible D gene (6 bases). The germline CDR1 and CDR2 sequences are SQVTM and ANQGSEA. The CDR3 loop spans 13 amino acids. V gave up 4 bases and J gave up 4 bases, with 12 bases separating them. The CDR3 sequence is CSVVGTAADTQYF. Written as DNA, the CDR3 is TGCAGCGTTGTGGGGACTGCTGCAGATACGCAGTATTTT.

The sample holds one count of this clone. The chain carries TRBV11-2 and TRBJ2-7; perhaps TRBD2 as D (6 bases). From germline, CDR1 is SGHAT and CDR2 FQNNGV. This CDR3 spans 17 amino acids. V lost 1 base and J lost 2, with 18 bases in between. CDR3 amino acids: CASSLAMTSIAPYEQYF. The CDR3 DNA reads TGTGCCAGCAGCTTAGCGATGACTAGTATCGCCCCCTACGAGCAGTACTTC.

The rearrangement links TRBV5-6 to TRBJ2-5; 9 nucleotides line up with TRBD2. Germline V gene data show CDR1 as SGHDT and CDR2 as YYEEEE. CDR3 length equals 14 residues. V lost 4 bases, J lost 2 bases, and 3 bases stayed unmatched. The CDR3 protein is CASSRGLAQETQYF. The CDR3 DNA sequence: TGTGCCAGCAGCAGGGGACTAGCACAAGAGACCCAGTACTTC.

V gene TRBV14 combines with J gene TRBJ2-5; TRBD2 matches 8 bases. Unmatched junction bases numbered 3, after V lost 2 bases and J lost 4 bases. The germline gives CDR1 SGHDN, CDR2 FVKESK. This CDR3 comprises 14 residues. CDR3 coding DNA: TGTGCCAGCAGCCAAAGCGCGGGGGGAGAGACCCAGTACTTC. Translation: CASSQSAGGETQYF.

This chain joins TRBV9 and TRBJ2-3, with D perhaps matching TRBD2 (6 bases). This CDR3 has 14 residues. In germline, CDR1 is SGDLS, CDR2 YYNGEE. Deletions cut 4 bases from V and 2 bases from J, with 11 bases between. The CDR3 region has the DNA TGTGCCAGCAGCCCCGGAGGGGTCACAGATACGCAGTATTTT. It translates to CASSPGGVTDTQYF.

CDR3 DNA sequence: TGTGCCAGCAGTTTGAGGAACTATGGCTACACCTTC. As protein: CASSLRNYGYTF. The chain carries TRBV28 and TRBJ1-2, with D unclear. V was trimmed by 3 bases and J by 2 bases, leaving 4 bases between them. The CDR3 consists of 12 residues. The germline V gene has CDR1 MDHEN and CDR2 SYDVKM.

The rearrangement links TRBV2 to TRBJ1-6; possibly TRBD1 for D (6 bases). The CDR3 runs 13 residues. Germline V CDR1 and CDR2: SNHLY, FYNNEI. With 10 bases removed from V and 3 bases from J, the gap between germline ends came to 10 bases. The CDR3 reads CATSGDYNSPLHF. The CDR3 nucleotides are TGTGCCACGTCAGGGGACTATAATTCACCCCTCCACTTT.

This clone was detected a few times. The CDR3 bases are TGTGCCAGCAGCCCCCAACTAGGATATGAGCAGTTCTTC. Its protein is CASSPQLGYEQFF. V usage is TRBV7-9 and J usage is TRBJ2-1, with D tentatively TRBD2 (5 bases). The germline CDR1 and CDR2 sequences are SEHNR and FQNEAQ (reference sequence). CDR3 length: 13 residues. V was pared by 5 bases and J by 8 bases, with 13 bases between.

This sequence joins TRBV28 and TRBJ1-2, with TRBD1 matching 7 bases. Losses at the gene ends were 6 bases for V and 8 bases for J; bases not matched to a gene: 15. This CDR3 is built from 15 residues. Germline values: CDR1 MDHEN, CDR2 SYDVKM. CDR3 loop: CASRTSGTAVGGYTF. The CDR3 DNA is TGTGCCAGCAGAACCTCCGGGACAGCTGTCGGGGGCTACACCTTC.